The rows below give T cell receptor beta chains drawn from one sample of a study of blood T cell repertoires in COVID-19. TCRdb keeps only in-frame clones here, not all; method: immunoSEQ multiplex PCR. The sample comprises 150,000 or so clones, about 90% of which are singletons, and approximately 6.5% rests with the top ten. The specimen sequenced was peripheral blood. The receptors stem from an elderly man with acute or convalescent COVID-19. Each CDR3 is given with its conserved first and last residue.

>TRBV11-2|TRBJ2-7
CASSLGTGFFSHYEQYF
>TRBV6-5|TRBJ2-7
CAIRTSGVWEQYF
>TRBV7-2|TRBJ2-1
CASSVTSGPYNEQFF
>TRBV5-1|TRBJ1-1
CASSLGTENTEAFF
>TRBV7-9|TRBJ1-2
CASSLSLGRGYTF
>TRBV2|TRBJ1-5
CASSDRGIGQPQHF
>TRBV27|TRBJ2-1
CASSLNPTSVNEQFF
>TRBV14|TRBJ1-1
CASSPGTGQTNTEAFF
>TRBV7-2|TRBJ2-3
CASSSGTSGGDTQYF
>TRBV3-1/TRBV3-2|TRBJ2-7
CASSQDDTRSSYEQYF
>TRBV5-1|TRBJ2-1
CASSWDPSGRVNEQFF
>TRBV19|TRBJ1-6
CASSIASSYNSPLHF
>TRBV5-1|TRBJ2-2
CASSLYSREGLTTGELFF
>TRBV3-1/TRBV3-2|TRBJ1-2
CASRRAGTGGIDGYTF
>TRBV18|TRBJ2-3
CASSPVLAGPTDTQYF
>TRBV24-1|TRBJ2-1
CATSDTGTSGLYNEQFF
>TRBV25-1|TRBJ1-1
CASSERTETNTEAFF
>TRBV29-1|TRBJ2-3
CSVDRLKWGTDTQYF
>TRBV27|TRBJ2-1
CASSLRQGVNNEQFF
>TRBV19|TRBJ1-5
CASSMAQGYQPQHF
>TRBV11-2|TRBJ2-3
CAREERGGSSTDTQYF
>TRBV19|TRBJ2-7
CATAGAYEQYF
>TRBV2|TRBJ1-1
CASSRTGWNTEAFF
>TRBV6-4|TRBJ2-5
CASTILLAPQKTQYF
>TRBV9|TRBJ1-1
CASSVGDGTEAFF
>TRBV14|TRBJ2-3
CASSQDLGLAEGTDTQYF
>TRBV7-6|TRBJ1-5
CASSLGTRGANQPQHF
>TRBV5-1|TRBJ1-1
CASSSQTGSAEAFF
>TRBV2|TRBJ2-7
CASGFGYEQYF
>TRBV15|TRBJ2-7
CATSSRDRVSSEQYF
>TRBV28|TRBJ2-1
CASSSTVDEQFF
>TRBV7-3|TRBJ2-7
CASSPQGVGIYEQYF
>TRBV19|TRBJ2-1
CASRVLAGGTNEQFF
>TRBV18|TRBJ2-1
CASSPRGGDSYNEQFF
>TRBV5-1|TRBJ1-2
CASSLSVGAPGGYTF
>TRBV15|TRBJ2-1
CATGAGYNEQFF
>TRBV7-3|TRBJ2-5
CASSLGTKQETQYF
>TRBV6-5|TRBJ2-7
CASSRDRGEQYF
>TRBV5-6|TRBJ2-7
CASNEGVDGYEQYF
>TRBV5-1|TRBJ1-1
CASSWPVMGQNTEAFF
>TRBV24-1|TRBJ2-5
CATSDGPSGFETQYF
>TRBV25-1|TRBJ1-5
CASSDPGQGKDSNQPQHF
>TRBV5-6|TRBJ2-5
CASSPMSGLETQYF
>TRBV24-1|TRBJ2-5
CATSGDEASGGFETQYF
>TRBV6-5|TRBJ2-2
CASSYSGHTGELFF
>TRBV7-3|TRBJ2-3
CASSRGLAGGPLSTDTQYF
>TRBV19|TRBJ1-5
CASQDYSNQPQHF
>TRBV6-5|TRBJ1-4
CASSRTAERLFF
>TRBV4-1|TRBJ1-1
CASSRDRVGTEAFF
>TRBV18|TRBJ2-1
CASSSRPAREQFF
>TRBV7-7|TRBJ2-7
CASSPGAGSLEQYF
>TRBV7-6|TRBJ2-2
CASSDRAGGGELFF
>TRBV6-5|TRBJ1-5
CASRMDRNQPQHF
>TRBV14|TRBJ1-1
CASSQKGRLVNTEAFF
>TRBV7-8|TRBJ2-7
CASSWADRAHYEQYF
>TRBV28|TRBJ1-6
CASSLVGELPLHF
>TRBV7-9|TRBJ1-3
CASSLGENTIYF